The 18 T cell receptor beta chains below come from one sample, sequenced in a study of blood T cell repertoires in COVID-19. The repertoire was sequenced with immunoSEQ multiplex PCR; TCRdb's copy has only in-frame clones and lacks some. The table includes approximately 210,000 clones, approximately 82% detected once. The sequenced sample consisted of peripheral blood. All receptors derive from a woman aged 40 to 50 with acute or convalescent COVID-19.

In nucleotides, the CDR3 is TGTGCCAGTAGTTGGACAGAACCTGGGGCCAACGTCCTGACTTTC. It codes for CASSWTEPGANVLTF. The rearrangement joins TRBV19 to TRBJ2-6, with D perhaps TRBD1 (6 bases). The germline V gene has CDR1 LNHDA and CDR2 SQIVND (reference sequence). The CDR3 runs 15 residues. Between the trimmed V and J ends, which lost 5 bases and 2 bases, there was a span of 10 bases.

The chain joins TRBV3-1 (or the pseudogene TRBV3-2) to TRBJ2-7; D is ambiguous. The germline CDR1 and CDR2 sequences are LGHDT and YNNKEL (reference sequence). The V gene lost 5 bases and the J gene lost 4 bases, with 9 bases spanning the gap. The CDR3 is 12 amino acids. The CDR3 DNA sequence: TGTGCCAGCAGCGCGAGACAATACGAGCAGTACTTC. It is translated as CASSARQYEQYF.

The chain uses TRBV9 and TRBJ1-3; D gene unclear. Trimming shortened V by 4 bases and J by 0 bases, and 11 bases separated the two germline ends. There are 15 residues in the CDR3. The germline V gene has CDR1 SGDLS and CDR2 YYNGEE. The DNA for the CDR3 is TGTGCCAGCAGCTCAACGGGATTCTCTGGAAACACCATATATTTT. Translated: CASSSTGFSGNTIYF.

This clone was seen many times. The chain is built from TRBV7-6 and TRBJ2-7; possibly TRBD2 for D (6 bases). CDR1 is SGHVS and CDR2 is FNYEAQ in the germline V gene. V dropped 1 base and J dropped 0 bases, with 13 bases sitting between them. The CDR3 is 16 residues long. The CDR3 nucleotides are TGTGCCAGCAGCTTAGGTGGGGGACTGAGCTCCTACGAGCAGTACTTC. Amino acids: CASSLGGGLSSYEQYF.

The gene calls are TRBV28 and TRBJ1-6; TRBD1 matches 7 bases. Trimming cost V 4 bases and J 9 bases; bases outside gene matches: 12. The CDR3 has 16 amino acids. The germline CDR1 and CDR2 sequences are MDHEN and SYDVKM. The CDR3: CASSYEQGRNVSPLHF. In nucleotides, the CDR3 is TGTGCCAGCAGTTACGAACAGGGGCGTAATGTTTCACCCCTCCACTTT.

The chain is built from TRBV3-1 (or the pseudogene TRBV3-2) and TRBJ2-1; D is uncertain. Trimming removed 0 bases from V and 5 bases from J, with 11 bases in between. The CDR3 is 15 amino acids. Germline CDR1 and CDR2: LGHDT and YNNKEL (reference sequence). The CDR3 protein is CASSQDPNSHNEQFF. As DNA, the CDR3 is TGTGCCAGCAGCCAAGATCCGAACAGTCACAATGAGCAGTTCTTC.

The V call is TRBV11-2, the J call TRBJ2-3, with D unresolved. V was clipped by 3 bases and J by 2 bases, with 9 bases between them. This CDR3 comprises 14 residues. The germline V gene has CDR1 SGHAT and CDR2 FQNNGV. The CDR3 is CASSFPGYTDTQYF. In DNA, the CDR3 is TGTGCCAGCAGCTTCCCAGGCTACACAGATACGCAGTATTTT.

The V and J genes are TRBV30 and TRBJ1-1, with a tentative D call TRBD1 (5 bases). Per the germline V gene, CDR1 is GTSNPN and CDR2 is SVGIG (reference sequence). The CDR3 is made up of 17 amino acids. The V end lost 3 bases, the J end lost 1 base, and 21 bases lay between the germline ends. CDR3 DNA sequence: TGTGCCTGGAGGGGGGGTAGCGGACCGACCCCGAACACTGAAGCTTTCTTT. This gives the protein CAWRGGSGPTPNTEAFF.

The rearrangement joins TRBV7-2 to TRBJ2-7; a weak D match, TRBD2 (5 bases). This CDR3 comprises 15 residues. V lost 3 bases and J 2 bases, leaving 14 bases between the germline ends. Germline CDR1 is SGHTA and CDR2 is FQGNSA. In DNA, the CDR3 is TGTGCCAGCAGCTTCACTCGAGGGAGAGCCTACGAGCAGTACTTC. Protein product: CASSFTRGRAYEQYF.

This clone was seen a single time. The V gene is TRBV18, the J gene TRBJ2-3; TRBD1 matches at 7 bases. Germline V gene data show CDR1 as KGHSH and CDR2 as LQKENI. CDR3 length: 15 residues. J lost 1 base, V lost 3 bases, and 4 bases had no gene match. The CDR3 here is CASSPPDRGTDTQYF. CDR3 coding DNA: TGTGCCAGCTCACCGCCCGACAGGGGCACAGATACGCAGTATTTT.

This clone was seen once. The gene calls are TRBV30 and TRBJ2-7; the match to TRBD1 covers 12 bases. CDR1 and CDR2 (germline): GTSNPN, SVGIG (reference sequence). With V trimmed by 5 bases and J by 3 bases, 2 bases remained unmatched. The CDR3 is 13 amino acids. The CDR3 coding sequence is TGTGCCTGGGGGACAGGGGGCAACTACGAGCAGTACTTC. Amino acid sequence: CAWGTGGNYEQYF.

CDR3 sequence (DNA): TGTGCCAGCAGCCCCGAACGGACAGGTTGGGACACCATATATTTT. Translated: CASSPERTGWDTIYF. The chain uses TRBV6-5 and TRBJ1-3; TRBD1 matches at 7 bases. J was trimmed by 8 bases and V by 6 bases; bases with no gene match: 13. The CDR3 has 15 amino acids. Germline CDR1 MNHEY, CDR2 SVGAGI.

This clone was found once. The CDR3, as DNA: TGCAGCGTTGAAGCGGGGGGAGGGTTAGGCACTGAAGCTTTCTTT. Protein product: CSVEAGGGLGTEAFF. V usage is TRBV29-1 and J usage is TRBJ1-1, with a tentative D call TRBD1 (5 bases). The CDR3 covers 15 residues. From germline, CDR1 is SQVTM and CDR2 ANQGSEA. Trimming shortened V by 1 base and J by 4 bases, and 16 bases separated the two germline ends. Together with reference TRBV29-1 and TRBJ1-1, the CDR3 gives the full variable domain: SAVISQKPSRDICQRGTSLTIQCQVDSQVTMMFWYRQQPGQSLTLIATANQGSEATYESGFVIDKFPISRPNLTFSTLTVSNMSPEDSSIYLCSVEAGGGLGTEAFFGQGTRLTVV.

The rearrangement joins TRBV5-1 to TRBJ2-5, with D hard to call. The CDR3 is 16 residues long. V shed 3 bases and J shed 5 bases, with 20 bases lying between them. Germline V lookup: CDR1 SGHRS, CDR2 YFSETQ. The CDR3 DNA follows: TGCGCCAGCAGCTCCCAACCCTCGTCCGGAGTGGAGACCCAGTACTTC. Protein sequence: CASSSQPSSGVETQYF.

The chain recombines TRBV5-8 with TRBJ2-1; 11 nucleotides line up with TRBD2. This CDR3 region has 15 residues. Germline trimming cut 2 bases from V and 5 bases from J; bases unmatched to any gene: 3. The V gene's germline CDR1 is SGHTS and CDR2 YDEGEE. CDR3 loop: CASSFGTSGHNEQFF. CDR3 nucleotides: TGTGCCAGCAGCTTCGGGACTAGCGGACACAATGAGCAGTTCTTC.

The V and J genes are TRBV4-2 and TRBJ1-5; D is perhaps TRBD1 (5 bases). Germline V lookup: CDR1 LGHNA, CDR2 YNFKEQ. Trimming stripped 2 bases from V and 7 bases from J, with 12 bases between. CDR3 length equals 14 residues. In DNA, the CDR3 is TGTGCCAGCAGCCAAACTATCAGGGTCCAGCCCCAGCATTTT. This sequence encodes CASSQTIRVQPQHF.

The chain carries TRBV4-2 and TRBJ2-1, with D unclear. The CDR3 is 11 residues long. V shed 1 base and J shed 9 bases, with 4 bases lying between them. Germline V gene sequence: CDR1 LGHNA, CDR2 YNFKEQ. CDR3 sequence (DNA): TGTGCCAGCAGCCAAGGAGGTGAGCAGTTCTTC. This gives the protein CASSQGGEQFF.

Only one count was recorded for this clone. The chain is built from TRBV19 and TRBJ2-7; possibly TRBD1 for D (7 bases). Trimming removed 3 bases at V and 4 bases at J, with 16 bases between. Per the germline V gene, CDR1 is LNHDA and CDR2 is SQIVND (reference sequence). CDR3 size: 15 residues. CDR3 in amino acids: CASSIGGTDRYEQYF. For the CDR3, the DNA is TGTGCCAGTAGTATTGGCGGGACAGACCGATACGAGCAGTACTTC.